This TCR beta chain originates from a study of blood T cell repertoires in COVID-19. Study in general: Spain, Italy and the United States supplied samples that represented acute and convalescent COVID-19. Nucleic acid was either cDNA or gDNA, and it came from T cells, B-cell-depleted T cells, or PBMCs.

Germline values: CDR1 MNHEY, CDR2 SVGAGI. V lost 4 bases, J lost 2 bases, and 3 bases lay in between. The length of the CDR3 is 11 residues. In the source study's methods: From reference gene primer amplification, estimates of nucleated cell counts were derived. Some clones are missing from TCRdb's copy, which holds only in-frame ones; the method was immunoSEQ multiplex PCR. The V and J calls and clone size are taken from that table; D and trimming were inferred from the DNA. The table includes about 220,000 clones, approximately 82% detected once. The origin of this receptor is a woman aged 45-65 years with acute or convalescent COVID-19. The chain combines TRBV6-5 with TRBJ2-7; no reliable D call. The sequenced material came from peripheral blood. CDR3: CASSSPYEQYF. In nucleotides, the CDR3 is TGTGCCAGCAGTTCTCCCTACGAGCAGTACTTC.